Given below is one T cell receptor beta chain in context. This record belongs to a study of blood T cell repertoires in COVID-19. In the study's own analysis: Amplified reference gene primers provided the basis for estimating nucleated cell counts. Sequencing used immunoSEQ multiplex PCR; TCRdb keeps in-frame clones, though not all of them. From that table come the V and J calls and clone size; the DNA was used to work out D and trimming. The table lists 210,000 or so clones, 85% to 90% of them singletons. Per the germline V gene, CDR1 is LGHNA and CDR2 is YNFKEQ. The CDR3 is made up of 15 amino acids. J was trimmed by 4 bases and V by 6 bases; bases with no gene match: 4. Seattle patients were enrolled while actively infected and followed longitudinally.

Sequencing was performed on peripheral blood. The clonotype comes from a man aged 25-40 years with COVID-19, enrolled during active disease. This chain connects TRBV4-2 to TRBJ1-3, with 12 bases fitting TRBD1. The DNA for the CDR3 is TGTGCCAGCAGTTCGGGACAGGGGGCAGGAAACACCATATATTTT. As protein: CASSSGQGAGNTIYF.